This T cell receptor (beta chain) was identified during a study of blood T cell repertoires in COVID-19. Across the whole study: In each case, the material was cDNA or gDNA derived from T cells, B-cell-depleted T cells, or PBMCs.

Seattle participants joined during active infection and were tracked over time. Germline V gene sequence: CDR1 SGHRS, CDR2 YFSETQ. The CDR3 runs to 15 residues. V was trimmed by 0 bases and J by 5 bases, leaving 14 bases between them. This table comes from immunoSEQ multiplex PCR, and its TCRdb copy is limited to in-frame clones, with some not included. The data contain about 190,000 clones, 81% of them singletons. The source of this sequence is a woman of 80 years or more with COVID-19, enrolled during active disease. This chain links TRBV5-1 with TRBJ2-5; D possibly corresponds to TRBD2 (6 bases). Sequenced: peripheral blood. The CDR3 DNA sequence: TGCGCCAGCAGCTTGGCCGGAGGGGTCCAGGAGACCCAGTACTTC. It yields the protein CASSLAGGVQETQYF.